This TCR beta chain was observed in a study of cytomegalovirus exposure and HLA in healthy donors. Germline loops: CDR1 SGHRS, CDR2 YFSETQ. There are 15 residues in the CDR3. V was pared by 0 bases and J by 0 bases, with 7 bases between. The PCR had 60 Vbeta and 13 Jbeta primers. The table came from immunoSEQ multiplex PCR; TCRdb's copy has only in-frame clones and leaves some out. The sample lists 150,000 to 200,000 clones; about 77% were seen once. Source material: PBMCs. The chain carries TRBV5-1 and TRBJ1-5; perhaps TRBD1 as D (6 bases). This TCR came from a woman in her twenties or thirties in good health and CMV-seropositive. CDR3 coding DNA: TGCGCCAGCAGCTTGGCAGGGGATAGCAATCAGCCCCAGCATTTT. Protein sequence: CASSLAGDSNQPQHF.